The clone carrying this T cell receptor beta chain was seen a handful of times. This sample is part of a study of identical twins. CDR1 is DFQATT, CDR2 SNEGSKA, per germline (reference sequence). V was cut by 5 bases and J by 0 bases, with 10 bases left in between. The CDR3 totals 13 residues. TCRdb re-called the 5' RACE reads with MiXCR, one entry per CDR3 protein. The sample lists roughly 690,000 distinct CDR3 sequences, less than 25% occurring once. These data also featured in a second study, about T cells expressing NK-cell markers. That paper adds: The study found dominant NKG2C+ clonotypes at about 1.0-8% of CD8+ T cells in over five donors. Topping the CD3+CD56-NKG2C+ fraction as well were these clonotypes, in four donors. Clones of NKG2C+ T cells that had expanded were of unclear HCMV specificity.

The clonotype was recovered from a woman aged 18-30 years in good health. Sample: PBMCs. The rearrangement joins TRBV20-1 to TRBJ1-2, with D unresolved. Here the CDR3 reads CSAAMAANYGYTF. CDR3 DNA: TGCAGTGCTGCAATGGCAGCTAACTATGGCTACACCTTC.